This T cell receptor (beta chain) emerged from a study of blood T cell repertoires in COVID-19. Turning to the study itself: Sources were T cells, B-cell-depleted T cells, or PBMCs; the material itself was cDNA or gDNA.

Per the germline V gene, CDR1 is SGHAT and CDR2 is FQNNGV. The CDR3 extends over 13 amino acids. The V end lost 3 bases, the J end lost 13 bases, and 15 bases lay between the germline ends. How the authors handled the data: How many nucleated cells were present was estimated from reference gene primer amplification. Using immunoSEQ multiplex PCR, the repertoire was profiled, and TCRdb retains in-frame clones only, with some absent. The V and J calls and clone size come from that table; D and trimming were worked out from the DNA. The sample has 190,000 or so clones, 90% seen once. This receptor was identified in a man aged 50-60 years with acute or convalescent COVID-19. Sequencing input: peripheral blood. The chain combines TRBV11-2 with TRBJ1-4, with unresolved D. This chain's CDR3 is CASSFTFATGLFF. The CDR3 bases are TGTGCCAGCAGCTTTACCTTTGCAACTGGACTGTTTTTT. Looking up the rest from reference TRBV11-2 and TRBJ1-4 gives the full variable domain: EAGVAQSPRYKIIEKRQSVAFWCNPISGHATLYWYQQILGQGPKLLIQFQNNGVVDDSQLPKDRFSAERLKGVDSTLKIQPAKLEDSAVYLCASSFTFATGLFFGSGTQLSVL.